This section outlines one TCR beta chain sequence together with its context. The antigen is undetermined. This specimen belongs to a study of cytomegalovirus exposure and HLA in healthy donors. Overall study context: Early release data held 85 million or so unique TCRs from HLA-typed donors. Study conclusions and caveats: In an earlier analysis, productive rearrangement rates for most beta V segments clustered near 87% or 30%.

The PCR used 60 Vbeta and 13 Jbeta primers. Measured with immunoSEQ multiplex PCR; TCRdb has only the in-frame clones, and not every one. The table includes approximately 160,000 clones, about 84% detected once. Whereas donors were nominally healthy upon sampling, unrecorded immune exposures were probable. Trimming removed 5 bases at V and 5 bases at J, with 18 bases between. Germline CDR1 is LNHDA and CDR2 is SQIVND (reference sequence). The CDR3 spans 15 residues. The J gene is TRBJ2-5, the V gene TRBV19; D possibly corresponds to TRBD2 (6 bases). The receptor's source is a man between 18 and 29 years old in good health and CMV-seronegative. What was sequenced was PBMCs. The CDR3 protein is CASSSQDGGRETQYF. In DNA form, the CDR3 reads TGTGCCAGTAGTTCCCAGGATGGGGGGAGGGAGACCCAGTACTTC.